This T cell receptor beta chain was observed in a study of blood T cell repertoires in COVID-19. Looking at the study overall: Whether acute or convalescent, the COVID-19 samples came from the United States, Italy and Spain. Nucleic acid was either cDNA or gDNA, and it came from T cells, B-cell-depleted T cells, or PBMCs.

Authors' methods: Reference gene primer amplification yielded estimated nucleated cell counts. Sequenced by immunoSEQ multiplex PCR; TCRdb stores in-frame clones only, minus some. For V, J and clone size, that table is used; D and trimming come from the DNA. The sample contains approximately 120,000 clones, approximately 84% of which appear only once. The germline V and J ends were trimmed by 4 bases and 6 bases, with 10 bases remaining between them. Germline V gives CDR1 ENHRY, CDR2 SYGVKD. The CDR3 contains 14 residues. The TCR originated in a human donor in a cohort sampled during active COVID-19. The V and J genes are TRBV10-3 and TRBJ1-6, with a tentative D call TRBD1 (5 bases). Sequencing was performed on peripheral blood. The CDR3 reads CAISVDRSNSPLHF. CDR3 nucleotides: TGTGCCATCAGTGTCGACAGAAGTAATTCACCCCTCCACTTT.